The sequence of this T cell receptor beta chain was determined in a study of blood T cell repertoires in COVID-19. Background on the study: Sites in the United States, Italy and Spain provided acute and convalescent COVID-19 samples.

Assay used: immunoSEQ multiplex PCR; TCRdb lists only in-frame clones, some missing. The sample consists of 95,000 to 100,000 clones, around 87% of them appearing once. Trimming removed 4 bases from V and 0 bases from J, with 10 bases in between. CDR1 is MNHEY and CDR2 is SMNVEV in the germline V gene (reference sequence). The CDR3 has 14 residues. This clone was seen once. The sample taken for sequencing was peripheral blood. J is TRBJ2-7 and V is TRBV27; the D gene is possibly TRBD1 (5 bases). The receptor was derived from a woman in her twenties or thirties with acute or convalescent COVID-19. For the CDR3, the DNA is TGTGCCAGCAGTTATCGACAGTTCTCCTACGAGCAGTACTTC. Translation: CASSYRQFSYEQYF.